The entry that follows covers one T cell receptor (beta chain) sequence. The ends were cut back, 7 bases at V and 0 bases at J, with 15 bases in the middle. Germline loops: CDR1 MDHEN, CDR2 SYDVKM. This CDR3 spans 16 amino acids. This record belongs to a study of OX40 agonist ivuxolimab in advanced cancers. The table came from immunoSEQ multiplex PCR; TCRdb's copy has only in-frame clones and leaves some out. In the table there are some 110,000 clones, just under 95% of which are singletons. V is TRBV28 and J is TRBJ1-4; the D is unclear. The sample here was CD4+ or CD8+ T cells sorted from blood, taken in a trial of the OX40 agonist ivuxolimab. This sequence was found in an adult with an advanced solid tumor such as melanoma, head and neck, liver or kidney cancer. The CDR3 DNA is TGTGCCAGCAACGGAGAAACAACCGCAACTAATGAAAAACTGTTTTTT. This translates into CASNGETTATNEKLFF.